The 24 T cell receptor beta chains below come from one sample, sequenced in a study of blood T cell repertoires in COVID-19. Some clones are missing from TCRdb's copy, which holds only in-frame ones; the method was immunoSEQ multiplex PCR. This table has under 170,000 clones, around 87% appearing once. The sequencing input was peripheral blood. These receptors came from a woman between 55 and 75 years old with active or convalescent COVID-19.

The CDR3 bases are TGTGCCAGTAGTGGGCAGGGGGCCGGGAACACTGAAGCTTTCTTT. Amino acid sequence: CASSGQGAGNTEAFF. The rearrangement links TRBV19 to TRBJ1-1; 8 bases align to TRBD1. CDR3 length: 15 residues. CDR1 LNHDA and CDR2 SQIVND come from the germline V gene (reference sequence). The V and J ends lost 5 bases and 1 base, in that order; junction bases with no gene match: 6.

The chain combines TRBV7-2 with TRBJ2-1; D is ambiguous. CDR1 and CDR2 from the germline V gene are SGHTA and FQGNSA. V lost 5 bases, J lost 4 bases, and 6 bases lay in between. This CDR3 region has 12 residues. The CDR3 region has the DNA TGTGCCAGCAGCCATAGATACAATGAGCAGTTCTTC. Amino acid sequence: CASSHRYNEQFF.

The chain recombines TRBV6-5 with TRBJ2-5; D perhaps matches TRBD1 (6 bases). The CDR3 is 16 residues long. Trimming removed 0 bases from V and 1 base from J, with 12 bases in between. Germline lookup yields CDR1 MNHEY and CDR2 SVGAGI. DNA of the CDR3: TGTGCCAGCAGTTACTCTTTCGGACAGCCCCAAGAGACCCAGTACTTC. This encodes CASSYSFGQPQETQYF.

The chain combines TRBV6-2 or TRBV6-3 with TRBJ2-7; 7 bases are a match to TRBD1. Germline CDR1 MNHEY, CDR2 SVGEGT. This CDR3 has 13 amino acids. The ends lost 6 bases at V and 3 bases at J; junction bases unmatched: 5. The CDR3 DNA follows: TGTGCCAGCAGCCCCGACAGGGACTACGAGCAGTACTTC. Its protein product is CASSPDRDYEQYF.

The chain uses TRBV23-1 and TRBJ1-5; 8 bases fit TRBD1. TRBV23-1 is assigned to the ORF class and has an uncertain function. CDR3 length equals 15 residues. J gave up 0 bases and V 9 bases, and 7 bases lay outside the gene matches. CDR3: CARARDRHSNQPQHF. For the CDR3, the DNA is TGCGCCAGGGCGAGGGACAGGCATAGCAATCAGCCCCAGCATTTT.

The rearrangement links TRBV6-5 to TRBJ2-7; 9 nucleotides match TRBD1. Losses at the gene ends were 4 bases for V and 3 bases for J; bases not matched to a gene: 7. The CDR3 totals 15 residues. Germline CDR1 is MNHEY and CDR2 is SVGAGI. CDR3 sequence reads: CASSWNRDRDYEQYF. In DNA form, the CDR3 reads TGTGCCAGCAGTTGGAACCGGGACAGGGACTACGAGCAGTACTTC.

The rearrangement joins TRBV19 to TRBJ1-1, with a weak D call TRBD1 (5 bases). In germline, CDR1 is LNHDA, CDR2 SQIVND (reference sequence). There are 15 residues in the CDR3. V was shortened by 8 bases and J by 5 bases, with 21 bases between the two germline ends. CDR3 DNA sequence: TGTGCCAGTTACTACACGGGGGTGACGGCGACTGAAGCTTTCTTT. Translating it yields CASYYTGVTATEAFF.

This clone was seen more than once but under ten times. CDR3 in DNA: TGTGCCTGGAGCACCTTGGGCGATTCCATTCAGTACTTC. Residues: CAWSTLGDSIQYF. The chain recombines TRBV30 with TRBJ2-4; D is uncertain. CDR3 length: 13 amino acids. V shed 3 bases and J shed 9 bases, with 15 bases lying between them. In germline, CDR1 is GTSNPN, CDR2 SVGIG (reference sequence).

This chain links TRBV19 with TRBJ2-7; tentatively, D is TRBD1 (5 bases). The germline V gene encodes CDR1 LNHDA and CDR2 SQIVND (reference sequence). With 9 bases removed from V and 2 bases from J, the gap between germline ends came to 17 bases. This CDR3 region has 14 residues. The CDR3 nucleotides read TGTGCCAGCAGCCCTTGGGGCAACCCCTACGAGCAGTACTTC. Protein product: CASSPWGNPYEQYF.

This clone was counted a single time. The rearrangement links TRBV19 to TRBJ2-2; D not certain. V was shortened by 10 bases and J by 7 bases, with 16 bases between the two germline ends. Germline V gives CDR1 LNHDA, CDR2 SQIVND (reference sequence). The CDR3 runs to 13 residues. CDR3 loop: CATAERSSGELFF. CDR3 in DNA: TGTGCCACCGCGGAGAGGTCCAGCGGGGAGCTGTTTTTT.

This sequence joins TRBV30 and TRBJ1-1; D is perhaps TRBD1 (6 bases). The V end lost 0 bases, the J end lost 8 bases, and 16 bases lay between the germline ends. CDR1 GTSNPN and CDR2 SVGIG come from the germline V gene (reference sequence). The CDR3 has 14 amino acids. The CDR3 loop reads CAWSVRSFGQEAFF. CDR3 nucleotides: TGTGCCTGGAGTGTAAGGTCATTCGGACAGGAAGCTTTCTTT.

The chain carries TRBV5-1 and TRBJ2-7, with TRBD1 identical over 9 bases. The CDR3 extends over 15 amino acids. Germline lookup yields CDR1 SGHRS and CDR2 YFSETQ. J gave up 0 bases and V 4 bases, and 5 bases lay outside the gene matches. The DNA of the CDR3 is TGCGCCAGCAGCCCGGGACAGGGTAGCTCCTACGAGCAGTACTTC. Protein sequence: CASSPGQGSSYEQYF.

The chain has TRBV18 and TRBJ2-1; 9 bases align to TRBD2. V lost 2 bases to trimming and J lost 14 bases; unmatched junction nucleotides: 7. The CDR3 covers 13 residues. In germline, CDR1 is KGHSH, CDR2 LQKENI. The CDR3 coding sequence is TGTGCCAGCTCACCAGCGGCGGGGGGGCTTGAGTTCTTC. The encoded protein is CASSPAAGGLEFF.

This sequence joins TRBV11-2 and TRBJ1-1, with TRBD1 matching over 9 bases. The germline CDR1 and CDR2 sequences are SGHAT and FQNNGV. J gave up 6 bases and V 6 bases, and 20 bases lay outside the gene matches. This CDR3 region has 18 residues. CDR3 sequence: CASRKGGGTGTYGAEAFF. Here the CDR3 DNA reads TGTGCCAGCAGAAAGGGGGGTGGGACAGGGACCTATGGGGCTGAAGCTTTCTTT.

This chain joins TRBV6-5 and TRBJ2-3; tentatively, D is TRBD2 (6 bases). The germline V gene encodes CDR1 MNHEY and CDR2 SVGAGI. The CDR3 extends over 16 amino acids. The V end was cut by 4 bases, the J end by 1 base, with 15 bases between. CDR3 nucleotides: TGTGCCAGCAGTTTCCGGGGGACTTCTGGCACAGATACGCAGTATTTT. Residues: CASSFRGTSGTDTQYF.

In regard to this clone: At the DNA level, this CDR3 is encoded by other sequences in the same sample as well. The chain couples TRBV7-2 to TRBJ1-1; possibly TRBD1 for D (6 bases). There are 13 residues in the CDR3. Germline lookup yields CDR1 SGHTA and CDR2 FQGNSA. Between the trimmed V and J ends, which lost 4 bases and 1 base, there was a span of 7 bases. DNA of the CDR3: TGTGCCAGCAGCTCACAGGGGAACACTGAAGCTTTCTTT. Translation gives CASSSQGNTEAFF.

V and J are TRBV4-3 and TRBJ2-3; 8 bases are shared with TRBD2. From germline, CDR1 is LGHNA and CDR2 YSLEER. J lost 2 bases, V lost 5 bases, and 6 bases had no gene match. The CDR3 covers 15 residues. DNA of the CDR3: TGCGCCAGCAGCAGCTATAGCGGGGTCACAGATACGCAGTATTTT. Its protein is CASSSYSGVTDTQYF.

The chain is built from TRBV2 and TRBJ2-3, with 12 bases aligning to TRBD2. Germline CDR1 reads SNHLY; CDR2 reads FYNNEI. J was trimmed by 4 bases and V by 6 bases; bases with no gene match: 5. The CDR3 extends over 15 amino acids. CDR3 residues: CASSGLAGTSDTQYF. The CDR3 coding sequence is TGTGCCAGCAGCGGACTAGCGGGGACCTCAGATACGCAGTATTTT.

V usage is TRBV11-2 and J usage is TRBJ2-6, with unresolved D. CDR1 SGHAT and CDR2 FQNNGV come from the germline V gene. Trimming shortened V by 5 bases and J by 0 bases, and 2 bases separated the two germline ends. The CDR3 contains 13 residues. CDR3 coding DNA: TGTGCCAGCAGCCTCTCTGGGGCCAACGTCCTGACTTTC. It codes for CASSLSGANVLTF.

Here the CDR3 reads CAWSAGGVAYEQYF. In DNA, the CDR3 is TGTGCCTGGAGTGCTGGGGGGGTGGCCTACGAGCAGTACTTC. The gene calls are TRBV30 and TRBJ2-7, with 7 bases that match TRBD2. This CDR3 is 14 amino acids long. Trimming cost V 1 base and J 2 bases; bases outside gene matches: 5. Per the germline V gene, CDR1 is GTSNPN and CDR2 is SVGIG (reference sequence).

CDR3 DNA: TGCGCCAGCAGCCAGCCGACAGCCATGAACACTGAAGCTTTCTTT. Its translation: CASSQPTAMNTEAFF. The V call is TRBV4-1, the J call TRBJ1-1, with D possibly matching TRBD1 (5 bases). The germline V gene has CDR1 MGHRA and CDR2 YSYEKL. This CDR3 comprises 15 residues. V lost 3 bases to trimming and J lost 0 bases, with 11 bases between them.

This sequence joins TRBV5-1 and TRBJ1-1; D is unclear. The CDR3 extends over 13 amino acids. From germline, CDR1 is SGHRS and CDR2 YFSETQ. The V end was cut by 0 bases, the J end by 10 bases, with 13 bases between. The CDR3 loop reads CASSLESGWVAFF. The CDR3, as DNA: TGCGCCAGCAGCTTGGAGTCAGGATGGGTAGCTTTCTTT. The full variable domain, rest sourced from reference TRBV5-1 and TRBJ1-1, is KAGVTQTPRYLIKTRGQQVTLSCSPISGHRSVSWYQQTPGQGLQFLFEYFSETQRNKGNFPGRFSGRQFSNSRSEMNVSTLELGDSALYLCASSLESGWVAFFGQGTRLTVV.

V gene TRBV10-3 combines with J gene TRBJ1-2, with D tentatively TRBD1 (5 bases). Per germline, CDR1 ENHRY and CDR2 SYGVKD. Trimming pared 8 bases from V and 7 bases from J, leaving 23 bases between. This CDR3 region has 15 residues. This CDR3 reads CAIGGGLDKRGGYTF. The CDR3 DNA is TGTGCCATCGGGGGGGGACTGGACAAACGTGGTGGCTACACCTTC.

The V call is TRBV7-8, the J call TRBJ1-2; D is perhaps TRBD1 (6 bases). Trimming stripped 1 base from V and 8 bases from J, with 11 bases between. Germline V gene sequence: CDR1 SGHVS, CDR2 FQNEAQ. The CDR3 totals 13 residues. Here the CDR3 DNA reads TGTGCCAGCAGCTTAGTCAGGGGTAGCGGCTACACCTTC. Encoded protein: CASSLVRGSGYTF. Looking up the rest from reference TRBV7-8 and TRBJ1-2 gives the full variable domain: GAGVSQSPRYKVAKRGQDVALRCDPISGHVSLFWYQQALGQGPEFLTYFQNEAQLDKSGLPSDRFFAERPEGSVSTLKIQRTQQEDSAVYLCASSLVRGSGYTFGSGTRLTVV.